This T cell receptor (beta chain) was recovered during a study of neurological immune-mediated disorders. Overall study findings and caveats: HTLV-1-associated myelopathy showed the most TCR clonal expansion; multiple sclerosis the least, below healthy controls.

The authors produced cDNA by 5'RACE using 10-nucleotide random UMIs. TCRdb independently ran MiXCR on the 5' RACE reads; one entry per CDR3 protein. Here the sample spans 85,000 to 110,000 distinct CDR3 sequences, more than 10% being singletons. The sample's time point: longitudinal time-point 3. CDR1 and CDR2 from the germline V gene are SGHRS and YFSETQ. This CDR3 comprises 15 residues. Trimming took 2 bases from V and 5 from J, leaving 14 bases between them. On this clonotype: Its antigen is not identified.

The source is a female donor with HTLV-1-associated myelopathy (HAM/TSP). V is TRBV5-1 and J is TRBJ2-1; TRBD1 or TRBD2 may be the D gene (5 bases each). Material: PBMCs. The CDR3 loop reads CASSFSGTADNEQFF. The CDR3 nucleotides are TGCGCCAGCAGCTTCTCCGGGACGGCCGACAATGAGCAGTTCTTC.